This TCR beta chain was sequenced for a study of CD8+ T cells in alopecia areata. Study-wide results and caveats: Alopecia totalis/universalis scalp especially showed more expanded CD8+ clones than normal scalp.

The germline gives CDR1 FNHDT, CDR2 SITEND (reference sequence). The CDR3 runs 13 residues. The ends lost 7 bases at V and 1 base at J; junction bases unmatched: 4. Investigators isolated RNA and reverse transcribed it into cDNA to act as the sequencing template. Repertoires were generated with immunoSEQ multiplex PCR, while TCRdb's copy carries only in-frame clones and drops some. The sample was found to contain over 250,000 clones, and every one recurs. For this clone: The antigen remains undetermined. Mouse gene names apply. With the read ending 4 residues before the CDR3 end, the germline J gene is used to fill in that end.

It was with CD4, CD8alpha, NKG2D, NKG2ACE and other markers that pooled cutaneous lymph node cells were sorted. J is TRBJ1-1 and V is TRBV19; 7 bases match TRBD1. The specimen sequenced was CD4+ T cells sorted from a lymph node. This receptor was identified in a C3H/HeJ mouse with alopecia areata. The strain is characterized by the MHC haplotype H2-k. Incomplete CDR3 DNA: TGTGCCAGCCCCGACAGGGAAAACACA. Protein: CASPDRENT. The whole CDR3 protein is CASPDRENTEVFF.